This T cell receptor (beta chain) was identified during a study of blood T cell repertoires in COVID-19 (TCRdb year 2020). About the study as a whole: The collaborator samples originated in the United States, Italy and Spain and spanned the acute and convalescent phases of COVID-19. The samples were drawn from the first 160 participants of the ongoing ImmuneRACE study and from about 1,200 subjects provided by 6 global collaborators. The material from the prospective study consisted of cDNA or gDNA derived from T cells, B-cell-depleted T cells, or PBMCs. A de-identified subject ID, COVID-19 status, age in years and sex were almost always included in the sample metadata. The repertoires were released in a freely available public database intended as a resource for research on the immune response to SARS-CoV-2. The dataset comprised deeply sampled blood TCRbeta repertoires from subjects exposed to, actively infected with, or recovered from COVID-19. Where available, HLA class I and class II types were obtained from metadata supplied by the sample provider rather than from assay-based typing. Results the study describes overall, beyond this receptor: The amount of clinical and demographic metadata varied by source and participant and was provided uncurated.

Participants in the prospective study were enrolled through a virtual design, were aged 18 to 89 years, and lived in approximately 25 United States geographic areas. Cohort assignment in the prospective study relied on participant-reported clinical history from a screening survey and a study questionnaire. ImmuneRACE Cohort 3 recovered participants were defined by two consecutive negative NP/OP PCR tests, healthcare professional clearance, or symptom resolution. Mobile phlebotomists in the prospective study collected whole blood, serum and a nasopharyngeal or oropharyngeal swab from every participant. Participants in the prospective study had the option to provide additional blood draws and questionnaires over an approximately 2-month period. Blood samples from the prospective study were shipped frozen or at room temperature prior to DNA extraction. On this clone itself: Its antigen is currently not known. Base qualities are missing; no much larger clone stands one base away.

The immunoSEQ Assay, a bias-controlled multiplex PCR, was used to amplify TCRbeta CDR3 regions from genomic DNA. The study's processing was this. The number of nucleated cells in each sample was estimated by amplification of reference gene primers within the assay. To quantify the absolute abundance of each unique TCRbeta CDR3 rearrangement, sequence reads were collapsed and filtered. For each sample, productive Simpson clonality was calculated as the square root of Simpson's diversity index over productive rearrangements. The table was pulled from immuneACCESS by TCRdb, which kept in-frame rearrangements only. Such tables lose some clones; where checked, under half of the loss comes from unresolved V genes, and the rest has no known cause. V, J and clone size derive from that table, while D and trimming were established from the DNA sequence. Here the sample has more than 200,000 clones; about 88% occur a single time. The top ten constitute 1.5% to 2% of the sample.

Deletion took 8 bases off V and 8 bases off J, with a span of 21 bases between the germline ends. CDR3 length: 14 amino acids, cysteine to phenylalanine. The entry retains the CDR3 DNA only, 42 bases that are in frame from base 1. For CDR1 and CDR2, the germline V gene lists ENHRY and SYGVKD. This TCR came from a woman aged 50 to 60 who had recovered from COVID-19. Recombination connected TRBV10-3 to TRBJ1-2; the D gene is possibly TRBD1, with 5 bases matching. The specimen was PBMCs or T cells enriched from blood (not recorded which). The DNA is as follows: TGTGCCATCTATGACGCGGCAGGGATATACGGCTACACCTTC. Its translation is CAIYDAAGIYGYTF.